This T cell receptor beta chain was sequenced in a study of CD8 T cells in ankylosing spondylitis. Study results and caveats: Fewer than 10 highly homologous variants formed a TCR beta motif that appeared characteristic of ankylosing spondylitis blood. As reported, disease-linked clones showed significant enrichment in matched ankylosing spondylitis synovial fluid. Prior work had noted some motif variants in reactive arthritis blood and synovial fluid.

For TCR beta, libraries came from quantitative 5'-RACE with molecular barcodes. Each CDR3 protein gets one entry after TCRdb re-called the 5' RACE reads with MiXCR. In the table there are some 240,000 distinct CDR3 sequences, 18% of which are singletons. This CDR3 spans 15 amino acids. Between the trimmed V and J ends, which lost 1 base and 0 bases, there was a span of 10 bases. Looked up from germline, CDR1 is ENHRY and CDR2 is SYGVKD. Ten or more counts support this clonotype. The target antigen is unknown. This TCR derives from a male donor with ankylosing spondylitis or in good health (not recorded which). The chain has TRBV10-3 and TRBJ2-7; perhaps TRBD1 as D (6 bases). Material: blood, either unsorted or a sorted T cell fraction (not recorded which). CDR3 nucleotides: TGTGCCATCAGTGAGTGGACAGCTAGCTCCTACGAGCAGTACTTC. This codes for CAISEWTASSYEQYF.